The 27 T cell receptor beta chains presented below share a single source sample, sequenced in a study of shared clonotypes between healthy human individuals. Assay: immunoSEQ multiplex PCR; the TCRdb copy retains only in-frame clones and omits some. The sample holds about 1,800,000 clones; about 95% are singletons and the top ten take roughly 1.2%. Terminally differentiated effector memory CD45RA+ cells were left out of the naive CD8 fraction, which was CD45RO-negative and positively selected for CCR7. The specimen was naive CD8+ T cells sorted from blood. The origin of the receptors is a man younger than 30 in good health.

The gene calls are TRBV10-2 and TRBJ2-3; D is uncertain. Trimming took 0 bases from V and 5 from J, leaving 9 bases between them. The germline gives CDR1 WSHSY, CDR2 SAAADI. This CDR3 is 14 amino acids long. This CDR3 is CASSESDGKDTQYF. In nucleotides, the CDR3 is TGCGCCAGCAGTGAGTCCGACGGAAAAGATACGCAGTATTTT.

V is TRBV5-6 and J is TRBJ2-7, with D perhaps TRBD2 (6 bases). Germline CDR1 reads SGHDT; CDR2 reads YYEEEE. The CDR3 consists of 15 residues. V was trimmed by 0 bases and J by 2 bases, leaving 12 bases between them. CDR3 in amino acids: CASSLVASEAYEQYF. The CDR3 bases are TGTGCCAGCAGCTTGGTGGCTAGCGAGGCCTACGAGCAGTACTTC.

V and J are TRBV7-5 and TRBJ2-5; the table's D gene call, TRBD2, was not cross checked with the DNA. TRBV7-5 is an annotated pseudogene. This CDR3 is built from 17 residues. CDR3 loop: CARSFSSEREGQETQYF. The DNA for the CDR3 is TGTGCCAGAAGCTTCTCCTCGGAAAGGGAGGGTCAAGAGACCCAGTACTTC.

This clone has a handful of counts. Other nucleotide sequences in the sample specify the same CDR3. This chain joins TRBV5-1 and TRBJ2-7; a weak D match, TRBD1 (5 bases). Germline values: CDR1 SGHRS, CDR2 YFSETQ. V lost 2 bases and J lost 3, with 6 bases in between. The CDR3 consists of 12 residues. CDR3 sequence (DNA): TGCGCCAGCAGCTTCGACAGCTACGAGCAGTACTTC. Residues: CASSFDSYEQYF. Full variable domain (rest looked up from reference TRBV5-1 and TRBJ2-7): KAGVTQTPRYLIKTRGQQVTLSCSPISGHRSVSWYQQTPGQGLQFLFEYFSETQRNKGNFPGRFSGRQFSNSRSEMNVSTLELGDSALYLCASSFDSYEQYFGPGTRLTVT.

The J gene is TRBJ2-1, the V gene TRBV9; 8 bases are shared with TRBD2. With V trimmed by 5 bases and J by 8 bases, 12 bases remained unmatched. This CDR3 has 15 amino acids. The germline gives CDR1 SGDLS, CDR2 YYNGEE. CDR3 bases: TGTGCCAGCAGTTCCGGACTAGCTGCGGGCGATGAGCAGTTCTTC. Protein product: CASSSGLAAGDEQFF. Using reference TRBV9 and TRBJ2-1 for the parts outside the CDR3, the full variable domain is DSGVTQTPKHLITATGQRVTLRCSPRSGDLSVYWYQQSLDQGLQFLIQYYNGEERAKGNILERFSAQQFPDLHSELNLSSLELGDSALYFCASSSGLAAGDEQFFGPGTRLTVL.

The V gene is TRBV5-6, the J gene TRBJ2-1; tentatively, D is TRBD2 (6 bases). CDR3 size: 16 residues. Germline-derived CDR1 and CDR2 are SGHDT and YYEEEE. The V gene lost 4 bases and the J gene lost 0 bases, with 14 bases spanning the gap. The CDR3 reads CASSPPGESSYNEQFF. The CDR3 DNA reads TGTGCCAGCAGCCCCCCGGGGGAAAGCTCCTACAATGAGCAGTTCTTC.

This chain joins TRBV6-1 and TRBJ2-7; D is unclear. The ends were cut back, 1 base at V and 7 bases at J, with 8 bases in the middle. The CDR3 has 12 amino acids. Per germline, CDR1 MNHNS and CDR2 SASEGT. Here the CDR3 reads CASSEDRIEQYF. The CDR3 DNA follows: TGTGCCAGCAGTGAAGACCGCATTGAGCAGTACTTC.

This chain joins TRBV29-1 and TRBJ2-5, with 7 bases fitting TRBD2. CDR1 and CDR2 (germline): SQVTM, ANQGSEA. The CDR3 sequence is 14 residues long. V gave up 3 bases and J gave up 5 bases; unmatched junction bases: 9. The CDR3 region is CSVEGGLEVETQYF. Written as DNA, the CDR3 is TGCAGCGTTGAGGGAGGACTAGAGGTGGAGACCCAGTACTTC.

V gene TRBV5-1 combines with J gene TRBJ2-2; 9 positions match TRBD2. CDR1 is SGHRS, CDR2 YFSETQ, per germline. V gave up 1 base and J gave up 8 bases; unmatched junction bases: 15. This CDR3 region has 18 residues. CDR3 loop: CASSLKRLAASREGELFF. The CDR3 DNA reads TGCGCCAGCAGCTTGAAGAGACTAGCGGCTTCGAGAGAGGGGGAGCTGTTTTTT.

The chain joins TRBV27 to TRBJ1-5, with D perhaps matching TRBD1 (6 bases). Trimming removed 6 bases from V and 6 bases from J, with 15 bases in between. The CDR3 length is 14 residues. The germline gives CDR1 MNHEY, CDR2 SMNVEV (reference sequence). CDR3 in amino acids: CASRPTGYGQPQHF. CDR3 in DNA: TGTGCCAGCAGGCCTACAGGGTACGGTCAGCCCCAGCATTTT.

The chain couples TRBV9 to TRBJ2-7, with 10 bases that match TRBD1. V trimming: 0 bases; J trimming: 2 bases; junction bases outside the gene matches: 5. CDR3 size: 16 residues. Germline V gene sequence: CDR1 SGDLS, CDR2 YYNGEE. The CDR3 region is CASSVAEDRGTYEQYF. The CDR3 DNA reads TGTGCCAGCAGCGTAGCAGAGGACAGGGGGACCTACGAGCAGTACTTC. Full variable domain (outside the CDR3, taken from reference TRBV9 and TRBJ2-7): DSGVTQTPKHLITATGQRVTLRCSPRSGDLSVYWYQQSLDQGLQFLIQYYNGEERAKGNILERFSAQQFPDLHSELNLSSLELGDSALYFCASSVAEDRGTYEQYFGPGTRLTVT.

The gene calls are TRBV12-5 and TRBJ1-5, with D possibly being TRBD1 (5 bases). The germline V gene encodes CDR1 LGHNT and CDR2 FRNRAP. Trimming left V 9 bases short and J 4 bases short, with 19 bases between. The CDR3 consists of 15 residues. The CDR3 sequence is CASQGETAINQPQHF. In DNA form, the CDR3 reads TGTGCTAGCCAAGGGGAGACAGCGATTAATCAGCCCCAGCATTTT.

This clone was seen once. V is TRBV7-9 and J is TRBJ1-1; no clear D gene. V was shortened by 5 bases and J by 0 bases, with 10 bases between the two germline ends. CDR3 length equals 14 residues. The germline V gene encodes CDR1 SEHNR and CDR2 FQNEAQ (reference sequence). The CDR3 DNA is TGTGCCAGCAGCCCATACGGGGTGAACACTGAAGCTTTCTTT. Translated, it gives CASSPYGVNTEAFF.

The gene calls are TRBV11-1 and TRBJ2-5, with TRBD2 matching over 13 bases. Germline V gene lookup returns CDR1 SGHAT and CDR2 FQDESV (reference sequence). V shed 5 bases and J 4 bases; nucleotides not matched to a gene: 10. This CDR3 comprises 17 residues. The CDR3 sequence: CASSATSGGPIGETQYF. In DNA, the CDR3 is TGTGCCAGCAGCGCGACTAGCGGGGGGCCTATCGGAGAGACCCAGTACTTC.

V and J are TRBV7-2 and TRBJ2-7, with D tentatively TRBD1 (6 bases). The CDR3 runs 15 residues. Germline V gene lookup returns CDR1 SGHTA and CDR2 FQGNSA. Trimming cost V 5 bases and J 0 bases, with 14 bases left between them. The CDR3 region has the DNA TGTGCCAGCAGCACCACAGGGTACTTCTCCTACGAGCAGTACTTC. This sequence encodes CASSTTGYFSYEQYF. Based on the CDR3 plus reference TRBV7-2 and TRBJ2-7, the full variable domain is GAGVSQSPSNKVTEKGKDVELRCDPISGHTALYWYRQSLGQGLEFLIYFQGNSAPDKSGLPSDRFSAERTGGSVSTLTIQRTQQEDSAVYLCASSTTGYFSYEQYFGPGTRLTVT.

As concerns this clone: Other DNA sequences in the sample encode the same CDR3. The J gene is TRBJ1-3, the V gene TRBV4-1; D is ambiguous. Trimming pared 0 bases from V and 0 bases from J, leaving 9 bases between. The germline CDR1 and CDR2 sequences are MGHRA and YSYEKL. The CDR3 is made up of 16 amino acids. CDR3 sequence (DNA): TGCGCCAGCAGCCAAGAGGGCGGATTCTCTGGAAACACCATATATTTT. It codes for CASSQEGGFSGNTIYF.

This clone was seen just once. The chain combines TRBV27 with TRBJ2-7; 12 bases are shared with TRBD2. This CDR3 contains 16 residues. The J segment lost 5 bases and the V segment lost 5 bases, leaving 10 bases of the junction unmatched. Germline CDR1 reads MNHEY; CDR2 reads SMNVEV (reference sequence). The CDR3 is CASSSRTSGMGDEQYF. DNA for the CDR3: TGTGCCAGCAGTAGCCGGACTAGCGGGATGGGCGACGAGCAGTACTTC.

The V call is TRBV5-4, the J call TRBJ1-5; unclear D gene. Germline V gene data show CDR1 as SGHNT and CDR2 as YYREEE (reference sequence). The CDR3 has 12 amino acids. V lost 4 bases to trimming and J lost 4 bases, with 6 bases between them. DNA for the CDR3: TGTGCCAGCAGCCAAGATAATCAGCCCCAGCATTTT. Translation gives CASSQDNQPQHF.

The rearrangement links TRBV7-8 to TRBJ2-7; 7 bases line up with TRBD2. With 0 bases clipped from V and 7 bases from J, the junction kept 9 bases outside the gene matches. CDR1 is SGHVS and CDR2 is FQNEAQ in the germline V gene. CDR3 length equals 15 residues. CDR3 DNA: TGTGCCAGCAGCTTAGCGCCGGGAGGTGTATTGGAGCAGTACTTC. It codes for CASSLAPGGVLEQYF.

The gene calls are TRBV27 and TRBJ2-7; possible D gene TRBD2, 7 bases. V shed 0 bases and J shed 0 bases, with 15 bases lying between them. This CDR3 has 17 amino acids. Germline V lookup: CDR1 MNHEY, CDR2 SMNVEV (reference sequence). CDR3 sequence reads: CASSLSPGAGASYEQYF. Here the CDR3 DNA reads TGTGCCAGCAGTTTATCGCCGGGCGCGGGGGCCTCCTACGAGCAGTACTTC.

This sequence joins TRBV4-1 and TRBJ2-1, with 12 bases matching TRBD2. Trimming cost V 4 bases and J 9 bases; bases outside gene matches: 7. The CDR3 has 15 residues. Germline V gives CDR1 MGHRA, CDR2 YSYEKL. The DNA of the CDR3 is TGCGCCAGCAGCCCTTTGACTAGCGGGGGAAGTGAGCAGTTCTTC. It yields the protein CASSPLTSGGSEQFF.

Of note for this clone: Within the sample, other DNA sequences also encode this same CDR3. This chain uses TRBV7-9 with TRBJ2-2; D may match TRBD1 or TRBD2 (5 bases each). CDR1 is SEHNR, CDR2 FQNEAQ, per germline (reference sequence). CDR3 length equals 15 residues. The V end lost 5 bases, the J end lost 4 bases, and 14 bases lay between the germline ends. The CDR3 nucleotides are TGTGCCAGCAGCCCTACAGGTGGGGGCACCGGGGAGCTGTTTTTT. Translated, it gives CASSPTGGGTGELFF.

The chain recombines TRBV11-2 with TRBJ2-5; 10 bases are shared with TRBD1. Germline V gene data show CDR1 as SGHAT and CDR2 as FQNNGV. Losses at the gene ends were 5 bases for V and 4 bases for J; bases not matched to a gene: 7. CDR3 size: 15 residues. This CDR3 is CASSDGTGAGETQYF. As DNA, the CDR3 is TGTGCCAGCAGCGACGGGACAGGGGCTGGAGAGACCCAGTACTTC.

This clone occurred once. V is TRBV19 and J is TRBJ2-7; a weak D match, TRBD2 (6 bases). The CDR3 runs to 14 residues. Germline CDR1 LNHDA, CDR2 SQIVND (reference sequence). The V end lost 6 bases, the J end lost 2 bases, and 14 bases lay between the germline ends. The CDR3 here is CASSQYSGAYEQYF. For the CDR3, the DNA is TGTGCCAGTAGCCAATATAGCGGAGCCTACGAGCAGTACTTC.

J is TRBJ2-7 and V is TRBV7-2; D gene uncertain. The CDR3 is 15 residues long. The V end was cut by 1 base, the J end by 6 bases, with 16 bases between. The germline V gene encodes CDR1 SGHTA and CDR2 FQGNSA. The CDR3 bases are TGTGCCAGCAGCTTAGGGGTGTTCGTTGGAACCGAGCAGTACTTC. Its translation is CASSLGVFVGTEQYF.

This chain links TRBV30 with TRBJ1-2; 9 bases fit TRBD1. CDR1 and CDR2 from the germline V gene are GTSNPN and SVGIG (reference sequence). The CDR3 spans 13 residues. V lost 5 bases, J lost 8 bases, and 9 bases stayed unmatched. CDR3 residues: CAWESTGGEGYTF. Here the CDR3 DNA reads TGTGCCTGGGAAAGTACAGGGGGCGAAGGCTACACCTTC.

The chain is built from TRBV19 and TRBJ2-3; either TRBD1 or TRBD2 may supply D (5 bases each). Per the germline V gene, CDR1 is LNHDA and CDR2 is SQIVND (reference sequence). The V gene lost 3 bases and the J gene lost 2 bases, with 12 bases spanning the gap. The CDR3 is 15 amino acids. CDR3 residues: CASSIIPGTTDTQYF. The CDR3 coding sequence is TGTGCCAGTAGTATCATACCCGGGACCACAGATACGCAGTATTTT.